The rows below give T cell receptor beta chains drawn from one sample of a study of CD8+ T cells in alopecia areata. TCRdb's copy holds only in-frame clones and misses some; the assay was immunoSEQ multiplex PCR. This sample has some 130,000 clones, with 58% found just once. This specimen was CD4+ T cells sorted from blood, taken at week 0. The origin of the receptors is a human donor with alopecia areata. CDR3s include the opening cysteine and the closing phenylalanine or tryptophan.

13 | TRBV10-3 | CAITTDRSSGYTF
17 | TRBV4-1 | CASSQKPSGRVQETQYF
13 | TRBV5-4 | CASSLDPPETQYF
18 | TRBV4-3 | CASSQIDSGTSGGRAQYF
12 | TRBV28 | CASGQGTYEQYF
16 | TRBV23-1 | CASSLQRQVPNEKLFF
15 | TRBV27 | CASGNQGVFNEKLFF
14 | TRBV2 | CASRATSIKNIQYF
14 | TRBV5-1 | CASSFWQSTDTQYF
16 | TRBV7-9 | CASSLLASGSADTQYF
17 | TRBV9 | CASSLGLAGFSQETQYF
12 | TRBV2 | CASSEYNYGYTF
15 | TRBV5-4 | CASSLLESGAETQYF
15 | TRBV6-1 | CASRPRTYDTDTQYF
18 | TRBV4-3 | CASSQGLGTSGRGYEQYF
13 | TRBV7-9 | CAPGRPQEDGYTF
13 | TRBV5-1 | CASSWDYTGELFF
15 | TRBV6-6 | CASSYTRTGKETQYF
13 | TRBV29-1 | CSVDRGRRETQYF
14 | TRBV6-1 | CASSEVISTDTQYF
17 | TRBV4-3 | CASSQELAGGQADTQYF
14 | TRBV18 | CASSLRAQNTEAFF
14 | TRBV5-1 | CASSLTTGADTQYF
13 | TRBV7-2 | CASSVYSNYEQYF
17 | TRBV30 | CAWSAGGLASPSYEQYF
14 | TRBV5-1 | CASSSSAIQYGYTF
16 | TRBV30 | CAWSARFRGASYGYTF
12 | TRBV9 | CASSVNLNVLTF
17 | TRBV19 | CASTPIIQTGVRQPQHF
14 | TRBV7-8 | CASSLVMESNEQFF
16 | TRBV6-6 | CASSYPGQGLTRGYTF
14 | TRBV29-1 | CSGGLAGPQNEQFF
14 | TRBV30 | CAWSVQRRKNIQYF
15 | TRBV7-8 | CASSQRDRGLAEAFF
15 | TRBV7-2 | CASSETQAFVETQYF
15 | TRBV6-6 | CASERKQGWNTEAFF
14 | TRBV6-6 | CASSYWTAQETQYF
17 | TRBV2 | CASSDIRGPGGTGELFF
16 | TRBV7-8 | CASSLAPSGGTDTQYF
15 | TRBV15 | CATSSPGGAKNIQYF
13 | TRBV19 | CASSPRGLDTQYF
15 | TRBV27 | CASSSNRGAKNIQYF